Below, 3 T cell receptor beta chains from the same sample are listed, as sequenced in a study of OX40 agonist ivuxolimab in advanced cancers. Sequencing was performed with immunoSEQ multiplex PCR; in TCRdb, only in-frame clones are kept and a portion is missing. The profile shows tens of thousands of clones, roughly 90% of them singletons. The sample consisted of CD4+ or CD8+ T cells sorted from blood, taken in a trial of the OX40 agonist ivuxolimab. These receptors originate from an adult with an advanced solid tumor such as melanoma, head and neck, liver or kidney cancer.

The chain couples TRBV6-1 to TRBJ1-6; D remains unclear. The CDR3 runs to 14 residues. V was pared by 1 base and J by 10 bases, with 11 bases between. CDR1 is MNHNS and CDR2 is SASEGT in the germline V gene. The CDR3 nucleotides are TGTGCCAGCAGTGAAGTATGGGGTAGCTCACCCCTCCACTTT. This encodes CASSEVWGSSPLHF.

This clone was observed once. The V and J genes are TRBV28 and TRBJ2-7, with D unclear. Trimming removed 5 bases at V and 2 bases at J, with 13 bases between. The CDR3 totals 14 residues. CDR1 and CDR2 (germline): MDHEN, SYDVKM. The CDR3 here is CASSNRVTPYEQYF. The CDR3 DNA follows: TGTGCCAGCAGTAACCGGGTTACCCCCTACGAGCAGTACTTC. Based on the CDR3 plus reference TRBV28 and TRBJ2-7, the full variable domain is DVKVTQSSRYLVKRTGEKVFLECVQDMDHENMFWYRQDPGLGLRLIYFSYDVKMKEKGDIPEGYSVSREKKERFSLILESASTNQTSMYLCASSNRVTPYEQYFGPGTRLTVT.

The chain couples TRBV7-8 to TRBJ2-5; the D is unclear. The CDR3 has 14 amino acids. V gave up 4 bases and J gave up 4 bases, with 13 bases separating them. Germline loops: CDR1 SGHVS, CDR2 FQNEAQ. Here the CDR3 DNA reads TGTGCCAGCAGCTCCGGATCGGCAGGAGAGACCCAGTACTTC. This codes for CASSSGSAGETQYF.